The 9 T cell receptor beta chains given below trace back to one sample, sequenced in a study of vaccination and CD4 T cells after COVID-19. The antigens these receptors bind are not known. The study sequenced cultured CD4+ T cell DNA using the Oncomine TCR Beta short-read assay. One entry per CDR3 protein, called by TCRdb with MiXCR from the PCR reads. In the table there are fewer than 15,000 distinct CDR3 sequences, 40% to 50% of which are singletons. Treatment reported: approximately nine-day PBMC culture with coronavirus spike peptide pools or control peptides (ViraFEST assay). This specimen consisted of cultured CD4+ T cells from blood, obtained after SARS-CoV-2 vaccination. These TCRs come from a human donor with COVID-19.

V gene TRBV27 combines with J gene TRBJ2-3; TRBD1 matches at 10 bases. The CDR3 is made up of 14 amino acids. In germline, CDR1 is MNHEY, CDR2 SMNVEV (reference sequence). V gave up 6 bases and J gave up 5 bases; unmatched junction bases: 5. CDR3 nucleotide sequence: TGTGCCAGCAGATCGGACAGGGGGGGAGATACGCAGTATTTT. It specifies CASRSDRGGDTQYF.

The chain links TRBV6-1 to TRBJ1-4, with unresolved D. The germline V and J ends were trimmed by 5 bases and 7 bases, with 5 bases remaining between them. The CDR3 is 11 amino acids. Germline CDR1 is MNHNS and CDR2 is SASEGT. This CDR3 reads CASSPVEKLFF. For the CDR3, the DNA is TGTGCCAGCAGTCCGGTTGAAAAACTGTTTTTT.

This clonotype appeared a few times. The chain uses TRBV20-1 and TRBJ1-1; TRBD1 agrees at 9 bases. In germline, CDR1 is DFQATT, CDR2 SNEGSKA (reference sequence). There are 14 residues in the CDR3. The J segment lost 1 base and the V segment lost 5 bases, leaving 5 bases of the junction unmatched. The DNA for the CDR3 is TGCAGTGCTCTACAGGGGGCATGGAACACTGAAGCTTTCTTT. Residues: CSALQGAWNTEAFF.

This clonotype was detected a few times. CDR3 in amino acids: CASSFEIYGYTF. DNA for the CDR3: TGTGCCAGCAGTTTCGAGATATATGGCTACACCTTC. The genes are TRBV28 and TRBJ1-2, with D uncertain. CDR3 length: 12 residues. Per germline, CDR1 MDHEN and CDR2 SYDVKM. V was clipped by 3 bases and J by 5 bases, with 7 bases between them.

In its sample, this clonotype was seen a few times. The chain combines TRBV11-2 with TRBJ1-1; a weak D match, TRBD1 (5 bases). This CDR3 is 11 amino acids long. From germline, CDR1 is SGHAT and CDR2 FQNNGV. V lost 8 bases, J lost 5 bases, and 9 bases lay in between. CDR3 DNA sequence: TGTGCCAGCGGGAGGGGTACTGAAGCTTTCTTT. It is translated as CASGRGTEAFF.

The CDR3 reads CASRALSSRRGGYTF. In DNA form, the CDR3 reads TGTGCCAGCAGGGCCCTATCGTCCAGACGGGGTGGCTACACCTTC. The chain carries TRBV2 and TRBJ1-2, with unresolved D. The CDR3 extends over 15 amino acids. Germline CDR1 SNHLY, CDR2 FYNNEI. Trimming removed 6 bases from V and 7 bases from J, with 21 bases in between.

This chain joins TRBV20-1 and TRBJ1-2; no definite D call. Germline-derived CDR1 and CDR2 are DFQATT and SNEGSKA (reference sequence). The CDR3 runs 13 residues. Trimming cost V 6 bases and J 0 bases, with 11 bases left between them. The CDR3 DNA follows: TGCAGTGCGTTACGAGGTACTAACTATGGCTACACCTTC. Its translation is CSALRGTNYGYTF.

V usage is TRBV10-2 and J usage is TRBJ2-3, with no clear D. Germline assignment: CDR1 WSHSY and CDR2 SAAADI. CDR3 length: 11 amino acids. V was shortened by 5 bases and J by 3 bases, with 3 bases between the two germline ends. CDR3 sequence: CASSQTDTQYF. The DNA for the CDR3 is TGCGCCAGCAGTCAGACAGATACGCAGTATTTT.

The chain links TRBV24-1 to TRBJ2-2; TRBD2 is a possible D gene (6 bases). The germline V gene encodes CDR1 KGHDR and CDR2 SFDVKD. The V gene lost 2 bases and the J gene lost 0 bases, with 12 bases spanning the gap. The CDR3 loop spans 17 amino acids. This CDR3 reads CATSDSGRGPNTGELFF. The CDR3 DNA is TGTGCCACCAGTGATTCGGGGCGGGGCCCGAACACCGGGGAGCTGTTTTTT.